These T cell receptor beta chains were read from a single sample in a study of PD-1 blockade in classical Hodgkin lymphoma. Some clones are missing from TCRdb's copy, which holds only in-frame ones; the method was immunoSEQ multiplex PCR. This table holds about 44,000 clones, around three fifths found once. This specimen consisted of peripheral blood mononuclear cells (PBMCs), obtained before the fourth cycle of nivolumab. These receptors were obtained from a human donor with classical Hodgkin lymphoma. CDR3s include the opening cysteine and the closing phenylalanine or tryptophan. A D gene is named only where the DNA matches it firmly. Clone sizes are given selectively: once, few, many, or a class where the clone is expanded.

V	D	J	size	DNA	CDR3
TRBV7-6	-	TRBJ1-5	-	TGTGCCAGCAGCCCCCAGCAAGGCGGGCCCCAGCATTTT	CASSPQQGGPQHF
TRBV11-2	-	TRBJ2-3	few	TGTGCCAGCAGCTTAGAGTCTTGGAAATCCACAGATACGCAGTATTTT	CASSLESWKSTDTQYF
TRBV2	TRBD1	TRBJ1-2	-	TGTGCCAGCAGGTCAACAGGGGGAAGCAGGCATGGCTACACCTTC	CASRSTGGSRHGYTF
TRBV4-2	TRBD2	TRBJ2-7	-	TGTGCCAGCAGCCAAGATATTAGCGGGAGGTCTCTAACCTACGAGCAGTACTTC	CASSQDISGRSLTYEQYF
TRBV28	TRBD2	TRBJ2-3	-	TGTGCCAGCAGTTTAGCGGGGGGGGGAGATACGCAGTATTTT	CASSLAGGGDTQYF
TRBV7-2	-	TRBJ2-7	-	TGTGCCAGCAGCTTAGTCCAGGGGCCCTACGAGCAGTACTTC	CASSLVQGPYEQYF
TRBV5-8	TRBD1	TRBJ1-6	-	TGTGCCAGCAGCCTGGACAGGGGGGTAGGGGCCCTCCACTTT	CASSLDRGVGALHF
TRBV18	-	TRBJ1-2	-	TGTGCCAGCTCACCGGGGGACGACGATGGCTACACCTTC	CASSPGDDDGYTF
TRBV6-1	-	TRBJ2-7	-	TGTGCCAGCAGCTTAGACAGCTTGAGCTCCTACGAGCAGTACTTC	CASSLDSLSSYEQYF
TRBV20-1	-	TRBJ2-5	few	TGCAGTGCTCCACAAGAGACCCAGTACTTC	CSAPQETQYF
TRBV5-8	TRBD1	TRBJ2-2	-	TGTGCCAGCAGCTTGGGGCAGGGGGACACCGGGGAGCTGTTTTTT	CASSLGQGDTGELFF
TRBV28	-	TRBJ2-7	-	TGTGCCAGCAGTTTATCGTCTCGGGAGCAGTACTTC	CASSLSSREQYF
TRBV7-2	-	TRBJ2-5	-	TGTGCCAGCAGCTTATGGGGTAACCAAGAGACCCAGTACTTC	CASSLWGNQETQYF
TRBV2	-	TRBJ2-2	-	TGTGCCAGCAGGAGGGGGGGAAACACCGGGGAGCTGTTTTTT	CASRRGGNTGELFF
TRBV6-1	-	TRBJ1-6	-	TGTGCCAGCACTACCACGGGGAATTCACCCCTCCACTTT	CASTTTGNSPLHF
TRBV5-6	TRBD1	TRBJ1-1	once	TGTGCCAGCAGCTTGGTACCGACAGGGGGTGAAGCTTTCTTT	CASSLVPTGGEAFF
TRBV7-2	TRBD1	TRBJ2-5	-	TGTGCCAGCAGCTGGGGACAGGGGGGAACCCAGTACTTC	CASSWGQGGTQYF
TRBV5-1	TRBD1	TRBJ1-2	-	TGCGCCAGCAGCTTGGCCTCTCGGACAGGGGGCGCCCCAGGGGGCTACACCTTC	CASSLASRTGGAPGGYTF
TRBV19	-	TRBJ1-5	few	TGTGCCAGTAGTACCACCGGGACTGTTGATCAGCCCCAGCATTTT	CASSTTGTVDQPQHF
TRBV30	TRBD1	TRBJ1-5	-	TGTGCCTGGAGAGGGGGAACAGGGGGCAATCAGCCCCAGCATTTT	CAWRGGTGGNQPQHF
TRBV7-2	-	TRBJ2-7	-	TGTGCCAGCAGCTTAGCTATTTCCTACGAGCAGTACTTC	CASSLAISYEQYF
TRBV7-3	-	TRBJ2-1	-	TGTGCCAGCAGTCTCGGGTCCTACAATGAGCAGTTCTTC	CASSLGSYNEQFF
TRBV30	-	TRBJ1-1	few	TGTGCCTGGAGTGTACGGGGCTACACTGAAGCTTTCTTT	CAWSVRGYTEAFF
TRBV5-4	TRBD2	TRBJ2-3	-	TGTGCCAGCAGCTTCGATGCGGGGGGTACAGATACGCAGTATTTT	CASSFDAGGTDTQYF
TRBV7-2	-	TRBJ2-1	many	TGTGCCAGACCACAGGGCTTGGCCTCCTACAATGAGCAGTTCTTC	CARPQGLASYNEQFF
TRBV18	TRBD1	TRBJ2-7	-	TGTGCCAGCTCACCAAGGCGGACAGGGGAATCCTACGAGCAGTACTTC	CASSPRRTGESYEQYF
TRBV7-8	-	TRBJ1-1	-	TGTGCCAGCAGCGCCCGGGGACGGCCTACTGAAGCTTTCTTT	CASSARGRPTEAFF
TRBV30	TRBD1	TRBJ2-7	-	TGTGCCTGGCGGGACAGCTCCTACGAGCAGTACTTC	CAWRDSSYEQYF
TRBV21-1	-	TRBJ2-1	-	TGTGCCAGCAGCCTTGGACTAGCGGGAGGCGGGCCCCTTGGCAATGAGCAGTTCTTC	CASSLGLAGGGPLGNEQFF
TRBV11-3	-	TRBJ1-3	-	TGTGCCAGCAGCAACTCCGCAGCGTTCTCTGGAAACACCATATATTTT	CASSNSAAFSGNTIYF
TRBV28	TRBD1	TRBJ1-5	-	TGTGCCAGCAGTTTGGGACAGGGAGTCAATCAGCCCCAGCATTTT	CASSLGQGVNQPQHF
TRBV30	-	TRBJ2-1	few	TGTGCCTGGAGTGTGAGGGTGGATGAGCAGTTCTTC	CAWSVRVDEQFF
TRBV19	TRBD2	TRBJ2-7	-	TGTGCCAGTAGTATACGGCTAGCGGGAGGGTACGAGCAGTACTTC	CASSIRLAGGYEQYF
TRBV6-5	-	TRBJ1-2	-	TGTGCCAGCAGTCCTTATCAGTCTACTTATGGCTACACCTTC	CASSPYQSTYGYTF
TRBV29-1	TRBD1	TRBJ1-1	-	TGCAGCGTAGCTGGACAGGGTTCATCCCAAGCTTTCTTT	CSVAGQGSSQAFF
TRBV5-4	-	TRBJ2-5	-	TGTGCCAGCAGCTTAGTTTTTAGCGGAGCACAAGAGACCCAGTACTTC	CASSLVFSGAQETQYF
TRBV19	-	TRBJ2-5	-	TGTGCCAGTAGTATTAGTGGCAGAGAGACCCAGTACTTC	CASSISGRETQYF
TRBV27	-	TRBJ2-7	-	TGTGCCAGCACTCAGGTGGACGGGTCCGACGAGCAGTACTTC	CASTQVDGSDEQYF
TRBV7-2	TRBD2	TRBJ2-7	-	TGTGCCAGCAGCTCATTCGGTCTTGGACTAGCGGGAGGGTACGACGAGCAGTACTTC	CASSSFGLGLAGGYDEQYF
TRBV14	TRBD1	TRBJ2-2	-	TGTGCCAGCAGCCATAGGGGGCCGTTCACCGGGGAGCTGTTTTTT	CASSHRGPFTGELFF
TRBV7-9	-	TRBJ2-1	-	TGTGCCAGCAGCTTGCGGGGGCTCTCTTACAATGAGCAGTTCTTC	CASSLRGLSYNEQFF
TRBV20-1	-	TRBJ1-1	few	TGCAGTGCTGGCCAGGGTTGGCGGGCTTTCTTT	CSAGQGWRAFF
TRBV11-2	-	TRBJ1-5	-	TGTGCCAGCAGCTTAGTGGGTGGGGGGAATCAGCCCCAGCATTTT	CASSLVGGGNQPQHF
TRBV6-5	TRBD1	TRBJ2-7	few	TGTGCCAGCAGTCCCGACAGGGGTGTTTCCTACGAGCAGTACTTC	CASSPDRGVSYEQYF
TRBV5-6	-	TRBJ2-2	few	TGTGCCAGCAGCTCCCGTCTCACCGGGGAGCTGTTTTTT	CASSSRLTGELFF
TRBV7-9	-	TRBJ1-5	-	TGTGCCAGCAGCTTCCGTAGCAATCAGCCCCAGCATTTT	CASSFRSNQPQHF
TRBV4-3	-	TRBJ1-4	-	TGCGCCAGCAGCCAAACGGGGCAGGGCCATGAAAAACTGTTTTTT	CASSQTGQGHEKLFF
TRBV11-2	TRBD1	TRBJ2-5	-	TGTGCCAGCAGCTTAATGGGACAGGGAAAGAGAAAGACCCAGTACTTC	CASSLMGQGKRKTQYF
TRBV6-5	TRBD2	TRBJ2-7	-	TGTGCCACCGAGCGGGGGAGGCACGAGCAGTACTTC	CATERGRHEQYF
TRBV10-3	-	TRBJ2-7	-	TGTGCCATCATGAGACAGGCGAACTCCTACGAGCAGTACTTC	CAIMRQANSYEQYF
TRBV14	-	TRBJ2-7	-	TGTGCCAGCAGCCAAGGGTCTGGGGAGACCTACGAGCAGTACTTC	CASSQGSGETYEQYF
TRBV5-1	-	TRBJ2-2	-	TGCGCCAGCAGCCCTGGACAGAGCACCGGGGAGCTGTTTTTT	CASSPGQSTGELFF